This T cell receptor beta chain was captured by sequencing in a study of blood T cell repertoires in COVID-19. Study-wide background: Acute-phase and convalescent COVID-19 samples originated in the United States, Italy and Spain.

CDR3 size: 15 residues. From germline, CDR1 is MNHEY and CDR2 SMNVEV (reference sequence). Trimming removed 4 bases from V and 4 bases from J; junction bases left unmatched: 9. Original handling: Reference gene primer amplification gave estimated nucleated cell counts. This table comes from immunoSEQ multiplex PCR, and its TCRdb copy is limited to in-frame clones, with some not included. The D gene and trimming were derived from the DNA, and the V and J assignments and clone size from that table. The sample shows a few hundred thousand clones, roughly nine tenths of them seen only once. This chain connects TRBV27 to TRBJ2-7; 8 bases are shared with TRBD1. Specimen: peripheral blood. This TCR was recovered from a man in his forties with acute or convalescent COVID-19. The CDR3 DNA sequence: TGTGCCAGCAGTTCCCTGGTAGGACAGGGTTACGAGCAGTACTTC. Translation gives CASSSLVGQGYEQYF.